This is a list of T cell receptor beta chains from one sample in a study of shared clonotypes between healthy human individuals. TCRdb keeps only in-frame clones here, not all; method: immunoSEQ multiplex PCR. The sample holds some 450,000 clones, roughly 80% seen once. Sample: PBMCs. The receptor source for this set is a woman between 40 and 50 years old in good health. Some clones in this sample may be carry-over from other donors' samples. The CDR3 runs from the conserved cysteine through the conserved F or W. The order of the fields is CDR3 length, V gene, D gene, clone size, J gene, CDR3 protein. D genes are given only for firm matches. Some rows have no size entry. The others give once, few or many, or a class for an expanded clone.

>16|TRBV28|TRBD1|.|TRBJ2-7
CASSLLPGQGAGEQYF
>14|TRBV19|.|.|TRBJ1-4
CASSIPGAGEKLFF
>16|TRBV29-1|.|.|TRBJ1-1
CSALVAQGLTNTEAFF
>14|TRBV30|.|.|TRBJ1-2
CAWRPDPPRSGYTF
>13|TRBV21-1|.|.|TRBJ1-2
CARGQGVNYGYTF
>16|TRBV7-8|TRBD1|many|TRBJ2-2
CASSSRDRGRTGELFF
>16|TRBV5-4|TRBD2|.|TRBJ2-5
CASSLGSGRAQETQYF
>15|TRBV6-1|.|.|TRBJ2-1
CASSRASWPYNEQFF
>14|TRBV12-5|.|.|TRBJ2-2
CASGLVGLTGELFF
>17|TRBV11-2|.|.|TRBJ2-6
CASSLWSVLSGANVLTF
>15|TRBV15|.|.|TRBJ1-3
CATSKGLHSGNTIYF
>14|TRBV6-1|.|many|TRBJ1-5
CASSEQGENQPQHF
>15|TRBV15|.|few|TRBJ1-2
CATSRDEAGARGYTF
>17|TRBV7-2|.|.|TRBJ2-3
CASSLARLGAGTDTQYF
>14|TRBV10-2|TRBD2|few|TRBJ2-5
CASRLAGGSETQYF
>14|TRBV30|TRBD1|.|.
CAWNPGAGGNEQYF
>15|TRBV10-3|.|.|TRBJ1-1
CAISAQGTLNTEAFF
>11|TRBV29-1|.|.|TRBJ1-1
CSVDWNTEAFF
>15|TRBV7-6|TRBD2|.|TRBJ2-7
CASSPGLAGPYEQYF
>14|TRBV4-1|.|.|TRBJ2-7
CASSPLWGSYEQYF
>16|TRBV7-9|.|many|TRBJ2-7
CASSLDYSGSSYEQYF
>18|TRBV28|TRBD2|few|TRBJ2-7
CASTQLAGLGAISYEQYF
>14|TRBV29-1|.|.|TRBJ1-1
CSVVRDGVGTEAFF
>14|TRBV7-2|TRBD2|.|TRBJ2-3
CASTPAGPTDTQYF
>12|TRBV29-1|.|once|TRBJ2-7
CSGTGHEREQYF
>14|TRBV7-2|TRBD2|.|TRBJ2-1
CASSLPLLAGEQFF
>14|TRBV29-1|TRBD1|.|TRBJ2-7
CSVGGGQGPYEQYF
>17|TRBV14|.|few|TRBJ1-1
CASGQEVWMGMNTEAFF
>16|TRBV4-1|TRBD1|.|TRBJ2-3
CASSQVGQESTDTQYF
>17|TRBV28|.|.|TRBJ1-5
CASSIEGGGASNQPQHF
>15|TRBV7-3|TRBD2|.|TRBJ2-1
CASSSLAGGYNEQFF
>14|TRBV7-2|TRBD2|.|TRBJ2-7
CASSPQAGTNEQYF
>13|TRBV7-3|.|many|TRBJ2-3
CASSRAPLDTQYF
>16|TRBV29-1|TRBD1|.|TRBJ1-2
CSVDERYRGLRHGYTF
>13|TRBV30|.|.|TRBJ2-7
CAWSGGTAYEQYF
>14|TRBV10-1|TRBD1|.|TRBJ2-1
CASSESGTGRWQFF
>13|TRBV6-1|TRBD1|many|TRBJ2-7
CASEGARSYEQYF
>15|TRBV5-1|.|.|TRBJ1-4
CASSWREAANEKLFF
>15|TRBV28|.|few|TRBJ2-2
CASSRIRDTAGELFF
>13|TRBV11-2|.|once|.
CASSLVGSYEQYF
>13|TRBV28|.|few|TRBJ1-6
CASSRTSSSPLHF
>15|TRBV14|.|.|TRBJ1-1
CASSLTGSTNTEAFF
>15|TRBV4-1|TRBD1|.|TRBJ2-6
CASSQRGPGANVLTF
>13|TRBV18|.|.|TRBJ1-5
CASSSSGDQPQHF
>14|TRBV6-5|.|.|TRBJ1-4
CASSRGLANEKLFF
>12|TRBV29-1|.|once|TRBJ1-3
CSVSGPGNTIYF
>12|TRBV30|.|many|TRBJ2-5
CAWNLLGGEQYF
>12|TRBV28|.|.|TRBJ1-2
CASSFNNYGYTF